The 18 T cell receptor beta chains presented below share a single source sample, sequenced in a study of cytomegalovirus exposure and HLA in healthy donors. Assay: immunoSEQ multiplex PCR; the TCRdb copy retains only in-frame clones and omits some. The sample includes approximately 59,000 clones, roughly 92% seen only once; the top ten take under 5.5%. Sequenced: PBMCs. The receptor set was obtained from a man aged 18-30 years in good health and CMV-seropositive.

The V and J genes are TRBV5-1 and TRBJ2-5; a weak D match, TRBD1 (6 bases). V was cut by 0 bases and J by 4 bases, with 10 bases left in between. Germline V CDR1 and CDR2: SGHRS, YFSETQ. There are 14 residues in the CDR3. CDR3 region: CASSLDRVGETQYF. CDR3 coding DNA: TGCGCCAGCAGCTTGGACAGGGTCGGAGAGACCCAGTACTTC.

The V call is TRBV18, the J call TRBJ2-1; TRBD2 agrees at 12 bases. The V and J ends lost 5 bases and 0 bases, in that order; junction bases with no gene match: 8. Per germline, CDR1 KGHSH and CDR2 LQKENI. The CDR3 contains 18 residues. The CDR3 nucleotides are TGTGCCAGCTCATCACTAGCGGGAGGTGCGAGCTCCTACAATGAGCAGTTCTTC. Protein: CASSSLAGGASSYNEQFF.

The chain recombines TRBV28 with TRBJ1-2; 7 nucleotides line up with TRBD1. V lost 10 bases to trimming and J lost 8 bases; unmatched junction nucleotides: 16. The CDR3 sequence is 14 residues long. The germline V gene encodes CDR1 MDHEN and CDR2 SYDVKM. Written as DNA, the CDR3 is TGTGCCACCCACAGGGGCCCCCGGAAAGGCGGCTACACCTTC. As protein: CATHRGPRKGGYTF.

The rearrangement joins TRBV7-3 to TRBJ2-1, with 9 bases matching TRBD2. Per the germline V gene, CDR1 is SGHTA and CDR2 is FQGTGA. Trimming removed 5 bases from V and 7 bases from J; junction bases left unmatched: 9. The CDR3 extends over 15 amino acids. CDR3 residues: CASSARTSDFNEQFF. The CDR3 bases are TGTGCCAGCAGCGCTAGGACTAGCGACTTTAATGAGCAGTTCTTC.

This sequence joins TRBV20-1 and TRBJ1-2; D is possibly TRBD1 (5 bases). This CDR3 has 11 amino acids. Trimming left V 1 base short and J 5 bases short, with 5 bases between. The germline V gene encodes CDR1 DFQATT and CDR2 SNEGSKA (reference sequence). The DNA of the CDR3 is TGCAGTGCTAGAGCAGGGTATGGCTACACCTTC. It specifies CSARAGYGYTF.

In its sample, this clone was seen once. The chain is built from TRBV29-1 and TRBJ2-7, with TRBD2 matching 10 bases. The CDR3 is 13 residues long. The junction had 6 bases not matched to a gene; V was cut back by 7 bases and J by 3 bases. Germline loops: CDR1 SQVTM, CDR2 ANQGSEA. The CDR3 here is CSAYRTSGYEQYF. The CDR3 DNA reads TGCAGCGCCTATAGGACTAGCGGCTACGAGCAGTACTTC.

The J gene is TRBJ2-1, the V gene TRBV30, with 7 bases matching TRBD1. Germline V gene data show CDR1 as GTSNPN and CDR2 as SVGIG (reference sequence). The CDR3 is 15 residues long. V dropped 0 bases and J dropped 4; count of bases not matched to a gene: 6. The CDR3 coding sequence is TGTGCCTGGAGTGTCAGAGACAGGGATTACAATGAGCAGTTCTTC. Translating it yields CAWSVRDRDYNEQFF.

The table lists this clone with a count of one. This chain joins TRBV28 and TRBJ2-3, with 13 bases fitting TRBD2. Trimming removed 6 bases from V and 2 bases from J; junction bases left unmatched: 2. This CDR3 is 15 amino acids long. The germline V gene has CDR1 MDHEN and CDR2 SYDVKM. The CDR3 loop is CASRLAGGDTDTQYF. In nucleotides, the CDR3 is TGTGCCAGCAGACTAGCGGGAGGGGACACAGATACGCAGTATTTT.

Note on this clone: At one end the junction does not follow the germline gene, possibly because of a read error. The chain uses TRBV7-7 and TRBJ2-5; no clear D. This CDR3 spans 13 amino acids. Germline CDR1 reads SSHAT; CDR2 reads FNYEAQ (reference sequence). The CDR3 loop is CASSPAAQETQYF. Here the CDR3 DNA reads TGTGCTAGCAGCCCGGCGGCCCAAGAGACCCAGTACTTC.

The chain links TRBV7-9 to TRBJ2-7; 8 bases are a match to TRBD1. CDR3 size: 14 residues. Germline CDR1 SEHNR, CDR2 FQNEAQ (reference sequence). Losses at the gene ends were 4 bases for V and 3 bases for J; bases not matched to a gene: 5. In DNA, the CDR3 is TGTGCCAGCAGCTCGGACAGGGCCATCTACGAGCAGTACTTC. It yields the protein CASSSDRAIYEQYF.

This clone was picked up one time. The chain carries TRBV18 and TRBJ2-7; the D gene is possibly TRBD1 (6 bases). The germline CDR1 and CDR2 sequences are KGHSH and LQKENI. The CDR3 runs to 18 residues. Deletions cut 3 bases from V and 2 bases from J, with 23 bases between. DNA for the CDR3: TGTGCCAGCTCACCGGACGACAGGAGCCGCGGGCATACCTACGAGCAGTACTTC. Its protein is CASSPDDRSRGHTYEQYF.

This rearrangement joins TRBV7-9 to TRBJ2-3; D possibly corresponds to TRBD2 (6 bases). CDR1 and CDR2 (germline): SEHNR, FQNEAQ (reference sequence). V was clipped by 2 bases and J by 6 bases, with 15 bases between them. There are 15 residues in the CDR3. CDR3 coding DNA: TGTGCCAGCAGCTTAAGCGGGTCTCCGGCGGATACGCAGTATTTT. This translates into CASSLSGSPADTQYF.

This clone has more than one count but fewer than ten. The rearrangement links TRBV19 to TRBJ2-1; weak D call: TRBD2 (5 bases). Per the germline V gene, CDR1 is LNHDA and CDR2 is SQIVND (reference sequence). This CDR3 has 14 residues. V was shortened by 3 bases and J by 2 bases, with 8 bases between the two germline ends. CDR3 in DNA: TGTGCCAGTAGTATCGTGGGAGCCTACAATGAGCAGTTCTTC. It is translated as CASSIVGAYNEQFF.

The rearrangement uses TRBV7-9 and TRBJ2-7; 8 positions match TRBD1. The CDR3 has 12 residues. Germline V gene sequence: CDR1 SEHNR, CDR2 FQNEAQ (reference sequence). CDR3 amino acids: CVSRDRSAEQYF. The CDR3 nucleotides are TGTGTCTCACGGGACAGGTCGGCCGAGCAGTACTTC. The full variable domain, its missing parts supplied by reference TRBV7-9 and TRBJ2-7, is DTGVSQNPRHKITKRGQNVTFRCDPISEHNRLYWYRQTLGQGPEFLTYFQNEAQLEKSRLLSDRFSAERPKGSFSTLEIQRTEQGDSAMYLCVSRDRSAEQYFGPGTRLTVT.

V gene TRBV7-3 combines with J gene TRBJ1-1; 9 bases map to TRBD1. The CDR3 contains 15 residues. Germline V gene sequence: CDR1 SGHTA, CDR2 FQGTGA. The junction had 5 bases not matched to a gene; V was cut back by 5 bases and J by 1 base. The CDR3 region is CASSPGQGRNTEAFF. CDR3 DNA: TGTGCCAGCAGCCCAGGACAGGGGAGGAACACTGAAGCTTTCTTT.

This chain joins TRBV7-9 and TRBJ2-5; 9 bases match TRBD2. This CDR3 spans 16 amino acids. From germline, CDR1 is SEHNR and CDR2 FQNEAQ (reference sequence). Germline trimming cut 1 base from V and 3 bases from J; bases unmatched to any gene: 6. The CDR3 is CASSLVPSGIKETQYF. As DNA, the CDR3 is TGTGCCAGCAGCTTAGTACCTAGCGGGATAAAAGAGACCCAGTACTTC.

V gene TRBV10-1 combines with J gene TRBJ2-2, with a possible D match to TRBD1 (6 bases). This CDR3 region has 14 residues. The germline gives CDR1 WNHNN, CDR2 SYGVQD (reference sequence). V lost 4 bases and J 1 base, leaving 7 bases between the germline ends. The CDR3 sequence: CASSGQVNTGELFF. The CDR3 nucleotides are TGCGCCAGCAGTGGACAGGTGAACACCGGGGAGCTGTTTTTT.

The chain links TRBV19 to TRBJ2-4, with a tentative D call TRBD2 (6 bases). CDR1 LNHDA and CDR2 SQIVND come from the germline V gene (reference sequence). This CDR3 contains 15 residues. V shed 3 bases and J shed 6 bases, with 15 bases lying between them. The CDR3 coding sequence is TGTGCCAGTAGTATCGAAGGGATCGGGGGAAACATTCAGTACTTC. This translates into CASSIEGIGGNIQYF.